This T cell receptor beta chain is from a study of shared clonotypes between healthy human individuals. The study's findings and limits: Rarefaction demonstrated incomplete sorted-subset sequencing despite large depth. Donor clonotype sharing was expected to depend on sequencing depth. Clonotypes that were shared across a handful of donors made up approximately 5% of naive CD4 clonotypes. A generally larger estimated richness was seen in naive subsets than in memory subsets.

The germline V gene has CDR1 SGHDT and CDR2 YYEEEE. The CDR3 is 13 residues long. The germline V and J ends were trimmed by 4 bases and 0 bases, with 7 bases remaining between them. As regards this clone: What it recognizes is unknown.

TCRdb keeps only in-frame clones here, not all; method: immunoSEQ multiplex PCR. The sample has 2 million to 2.5 million clones; approximately 94% are singletons. Naive CD8 populations comprised CD45RO-negative cells positively selected for CCR7, excluding terminally differentiated effector memory CD45RA+ cells. The sequence was obtained from a man aged 18 to 29 in good health. This chain uses TRBV5-6 with TRBJ1-2; D uncertain. The source material was naive CD8+ T cells sorted from blood. DNA of the CDR3: TGTGCCAGCAGCCATCTGGCTAACTATGGCTACACCTTC. This gives the protein CASSHLANYGYTF.